The present T cell receptor beta chain was sequenced within a study of cytomegalovirus exposure and HLA in healthy donors. V trimming: 8 bases; J trimming: 8 bases; junction bases outside the gene matches: 7. The CDR3 length is 13 residues. Looked up from germline, CDR1 is SNHLY and CDR2 is FYNNEI. The study, taken as a whole, reports: Presence/absence analyses treated sequencing depth as roughly uniform across donors. The study labeled fewer than 200 TCR beta chains cytomegalovirus-associated. Researchers had no immune exposure information except CMV serostatus available.

Use of 60 Vbeta and 13 Jbeta primers characterized the PCR. Sequencing used immunoSEQ multiplex PCR; TCRdb keeps in-frame clones, though not all of them. This sample's table reports tens of thousands of clones. For this clone: Its antigen is unknown.

V is TRBV2 and J is TRBJ1-5; TRBD1 matches at 9 bases. The material sequenced was PBMCs. This TCR came from a woman in her twenties or thirties in good health and CMV-seropositive. The CDR3, as DNA: TGTGCCAGCGCTGGGACAGGGAACAAGCCCCAGCATTTT. It encodes CASAGTGNKPQHF.